Listed below are T cell receptor beta chains from one sample, sequenced in a study of PD-1 blockade in mismatch repair-deficient tumors. Repertoires were generated with immunoSEQ multiplex PCR, while TCRdb's copy carries only in-frame clones and drops some. The sample holds about 68,000 clones, roughly 80% seen once. Sample: peripheral blood, taken 2 weeks after starting pembrolizumab. The origin of the receptors is an adult with mismatch repair-deficient cancer. CDR3s include the opening cysteine and the closing phenylalanine or tryptophan. Expanded clones get a size class; other rows say once, few or many, or leave the size out.

CATSRDQKETQYF | TRBJ2-5 | TRBV15 | NA
CASSPSPRAGNQPQHF | TRBJ1-5 | TRBV27 | once
CAISGASGRANEQFF | TRBJ2-1 | TRBV10-3 | NA
CASSLDMNTEAFF | TRBJ1-1 | TRBV7-6 | once
CASSQETEQPQHF | TRBJ1-5 | TRBV4-3 | NA
CASRNSGNSYNEQFF | TRBJ2-1 | TRBV10-2 | NA
CASSLVRAQTQYF | TRBJ2-5 | TRBV7-2 | NA
CASSLVGNSNQPQHF | TRBJ1-5 | TRBV7-8 | few
CATRPRGNTEAFF | TRBJ1-1 | TRBV2 | NA
CSVADMGTHREAFF | TRBJ1-1 | TRBV29-1 | NA
CASSSGGNEQFF | TRBJ2-1 | TRBV7-3 | few
CASSPSPSSGGYTF | TRBJ1-2 | TRBV5-1 | once
CASSVAGGQTGELFF | TRBJ2-2 | TRBV9 | NA
CASSLAGTAGSGANVLTF | TRBJ2-6 | TRBV5-1 | NA
CASTYGAADNQPQHF | TRBJ1-5 | TRBV6-6 | NA
CAWAGTGESQPQHF | TRBJ1-5 | TRBV30 | NA
CASSLVQTETQYF | TRBJ2-5 | TRBV5-6 | few
CASSFDIIYNEQFF | TRBJ2-1 | TRBV5-5 | NA
CATIGLAGTLGFEQYF | TRBJ2-7 | TRBV10-3 | NA
CASSLQGANGEQYF | TRBJ2-7 | TRBV27 | NA
CASSQIDRRAEAFF | TRBJ1-1 | TRBV4-2 | NA
CASSLGPRMNTEAFF | TRBJ1-1 | TRBV4-1 | NA
CAWSVGRGDTEAFF | TRBJ1-1 | TRBV30 | medium-sized
CASSPDRSSYNEQFF | TRBJ2-1 | TRBV7-3 | NA
CASSKGRNTGELFF | TRBJ2-2 | TRBV28 | NA
CSVGLRYGNTIYF | TRBJ1-3 | TRBV29-1 | once
CASSRPGAGLNEQYF | TRBJ2-7 | TRBV27 | NA
CSVTSGSLETQYF | TRBJ2-5 | TRBV29-1 | NA
CASRTNRDGYTF | TRBJ1-2 | TRBV2 | NA
CAWRAVTRSEQFF | TRBJ2-1 | TRBV30 | NA
CASSDPTGGQGYTGELFF | TRBJ2-2 | TRBV5-1 | NA
CASADDRSRNEQYF | TRBJ2-7 | TRBV6-1 | few
CASSTDRGGTDTQYF | TRBJ2-3 | TRBV10-1 | few
CASSPGQAAYEQYF | TRBJ2-7 | TRBV9 | NA
CASQGEDRGRVGYTF | TRBJ1-2 | TRBV25-1 | NA
CASSLGASGNYNEQFF | TRBJ2-1 | TRBV5-1 | NA
CASSNAGTGGPHTQYF | TRBJ2-3 | TRBV7-6 | NA
CASSYSASNNEQFF | TRBJ2-1 | TRBV6-5 | NA
CASSFGTGSLNTEAFF | TRBJ1-1 | TRBV5-6 | few
CASRGGQGSYYEQYF | TRBJ2-7 | TRBV6-1 | NA
CASSPRVNEQFF | TRBJ2-1 | TRBV5-1 | NA
CAISVGGSGGEQYF | TRBJ2-7 | TRBV10-3 | few
CASSPGLSYEQYF | TRBJ2-7 | TRBV4-1 | NA
CASRITGVSGNTIYF | TRBJ1-3 | TRBV6-6 | NA
CASSLVGGTNYGYTF | TRBJ1-2 | TRBV5-6 | NA
CSVDPSGRGYNEQFF | TRBJ2-1 | TRBV29-1 | once
CASSQDGAGVGTQYF | TRBJ2-5 | TRBV4-1 | NA
CAWSDSGTGELFF | TRBJ2-2 | TRBV30 | NA
CATSRGDSYGYTF | TRBJ1-2 | TRBV15 | NA
CASSPAGVDGYTF | TRBJ1-2 | TRBV18 | NA
CASSRTGTSGETQYF | TRBJ2-5 | TRBV7-8 | NA
CASSSLGLAGFSDTQYF | TRBJ2-3 | TRBV5-6 | NA
CASSRTDEKLFF | TRBJ1-4 | TRBV6-5 | NA